The 32 T cell receptor beta chains presented below share a single source sample, sequenced in a study of shared clonotypes between healthy human individuals. The protocol was immunoSEQ multiplex PCR, while the TCRdb copy is restricted to in-frame clones and leaves out a portion. Of 1,500,000 or so clones listed, 98% are singletons. The sample taken for sequencing was naive CD4+ T cells sorted from blood. Documented subset: CD45RA+ positively selected. Receptors were obtained from a man younger than 45 in good health.

The rearrangement links TRBV19 to TRBJ2-2, with 10 bases matching TRBD2. Germline CDR1 is LNHDA and CDR2 is SQIVND (reference sequence). V lost 4 bases and J lost 5; bases outside the gene matches: 16. The CDR3 spans 19 residues. The CDR3 DNA is TGTGCCAGTAGTACCCTAATCTGGGCTAGCGGGAGACTTACCGGGGAGCTGTTTTTT. It specifies CASSTLIWASGRLTGELFF. The full variable domain, with the rest looked up from reference TRBV19 and TRBJ2-2, is DGGITQSPKYLFRKEGQNVTLSCEQNLNHDAMYWYRQDPGQGLRLIYYSQIVNDFQKGDIAEGYSVSREKKESFPLTVTSAQKNPTAFYLCASSTLIWASGRLTGELFFGEGSRLTVL.

This clone was seen a single time. V and J are TRBV29-1 and TRBJ2-2, with 7 positions matching TRBD1. After removal of 7 bases from V and 5 bases from J, the junction contained 4 bases not matched to a gene. The germline CDR1 and CDR2 sequences are SQVTM and ANQGSEA. CDR3 size: 12 residues. The CDR3 DNA reads TGCAGCGCCGTACAGGGGACCGGGGAGCTGTTTTTT. Protein sequence: CSAVQGTGELFF.

V usage is TRBV7-2 and J usage is TRBJ1-2; possibly TRBD1 for D (5 bases). The length of the CDR3 is 17 residues. Trimming pared 2 bases from V and 7 bases from J, leaving 23 bases between. The germline CDR1 and CDR2 sequences are SGHTA and FQGNSA. This chain's CDR3 is CASSLRGPGQNRFGYTF. CDR3 bases: TGTGCCAGCAGCTTAAGGGGTCCGGGTCAAAATCGGTTTGGCTACACCTTC.

This chain uses TRBV9 with TRBJ2-1; 8 positions match TRBD1. This CDR3 spans 17 amino acids. Germline V lookup: CDR1 SGDLS, CDR2 YYNGEE. V lost 3 bases to trimming and J lost 1 base; unmatched junction nucleotides: 9. The chain's CDR3 is CASSARQGSGSYNEQFF. The CDR3 DNA is TGTGCCAGCAGCGCCCGACAGGGGTCGGGTTCCTACAATGAGCAGTTCTTC.

This clone was seen just once. The J gene is TRBJ2-7, the V gene TRBV10-3, with D tentatively TRBD1 (6 bases). Germline CDR1 and CDR2: ENHRY and SYGVKD. Trimming removed 3 bases from V and 6 bases from J, with 12 bases in between. The CDR3 totals 13 residues. The CDR3 here is CAISELTGFEQYF. In DNA, the CDR3 is TGTGCCATCAGTGAACTCACAGGGTTCGAGCAGTACTTC.

The count of this clone is one. Other nucleotide sequences from this sample produce the same CDR3. This sequence joins TRBV5-4 and TRBJ2-1; D call uncertain. Trimming pared 4 bases from V and 0 bases from J, leaving 11 bases between. The CDR3 extends over 15 amino acids. The germline V gene has CDR1 SGHNT and CDR2 YYREEE (reference sequence). CDR3 in amino acids: CASSPGPSSYNEQFF. For the CDR3, the DNA is TGTGCCAGCAGCCCCGGGCCGAGCTCCTACAATGAGCAGTTCTTC.

The chain combines TRBV15 with TRBJ2-7; no clear D. The V and J ends lost 4 bases and 8 bases respectively, with 12 bases between them. CDR1 is LNHNV and CDR2 is YYDKDF in the germline V gene (reference sequence). The CDR3 covers 12 residues. In DNA form, the CDR3 reads TGTGCCACCAGCATGCACCCCGCCCAGCAGTACTTC. Translating gives CATSMHPAQQYF.

The chain recombines TRBV9 with TRBJ2-1; D gene ambiguous. Trimming cost V 4 bases and J 7 bases, with 12 bases left between them. The CDR3 sequence is 13 residues long. Germline CDR1 SGDLS, CDR2 YYNGEE. The DNA of the CDR3 is TGTGCCAGCAGCCCCTCCGTTTGGAATGAGCAGTTCTTC. It encodes CASSPSVWNEQFF.

The chain combines TRBV18 with TRBJ2-3; D uncertain. Deletions cut 3 bases from V and 2 bases from J, with 12 bases between. The CDR3 contains 15 residues. Germline loops: CDR1 KGHSH, CDR2 LQKENI. CDR3 nucleotides: TGTGCCAGCTCACCTTACCCACAAACCACAGATACGCAGTATTTT. This translates into CASSPYPQTTDTQYF.

The genes are TRBV19 and TRBJ2-1; 7 positions match TRBD2. Unmatched junction bases numbered 2, after V lost 1 base and J lost 5 bases. This CDR3 has 14 amino acids. CDR1 and CDR2 from the germline V gene are LNHDA and SQIVND (reference sequence). The CDR3 is CASSIGSGNNEQFF. The CDR3 coding sequence is TGTGCCAGTAGTATAGGGAGCGGGAACAATGAGCAGTTCTTC. The full variable domain, completed using reference TRBV19 and TRBJ2-1, is DGGITQSPKYLFRKEGQNVTLSCEQNLNHDAMYWYRQDPGQGLRLIYYSQIVNDFQKGDIAEGYSVSREKKESFPLTVTSAQKNPTAFYLCASSIGSGNNEQFFGPGTRLTVL.

The chain couples TRBV18 to TRBJ2-7, with 10 positions matching TRBD2. The CDR3 spans 16 residues. Germline V gene lookup returns CDR1 KGHSH and CDR2 LQKENI. V was clipped by 2 bases and J by 0 bases; unmatched bases: 4. The DNA of the CDR3 is TGTGCCAGCTCACCATTTACTAGCGGGATCTCCTACGAGCAGTACTTC. Translating it yields CASSPFTSGISYEQYF.

This clone has just one count. The CDR3 protein is CASRRSPLRTEAFF. In DNA, the CDR3 is TGTGCCAGCAGACGATCCCCTCTAAGGACTGAAGCTTTCTTT. This chain links TRBV28 with TRBJ1-1; D not certain. Germline CDR1 and CDR2: MDHEN and SYDVKM. Trimming removed 6 bases from V and 5 bases from J, with 16 bases in between. CDR3 length: 14 residues.

The rearrangement joins TRBV5-1 to TRBJ2-7; 12 positions match TRBD1. V lost 4 bases, J lost 2 bases, and 19 bases stayed unmatched. The CDR3 length is 20 residues. CDR1 SGHRS and CDR2 YFSETQ come from the germline V gene. The CDR3 DNA reads TGCGCCAGCAGCCCCTATCCCGGGACAGGGGGCGGATCTGGTCCCTACGAGCAGTACTTC. This translates into CASSPYPGTGGGSGPYEQYF.

About this clone itself: This CDR3 is also generated by other DNA sequences in the sample. The chain joins TRBV5-1 to TRBJ2-3; D is possibly TRBD1 or TRBD2 (6 bases each). V dropped 3 bases and J dropped 6 bases, with 11 bases sitting between them. CDR3 length: 13 amino acids. CDR1 SGHRS and CDR2 YFSETQ come from the germline V gene. CDR3 region: CASSSQGTDTQYF. The CDR3 bases are TGCGCCAGCAGCTCGCAGGGGACTGATACGCAGTATTTT. Variable domain in full (rest from reference TRBV5-1 and TRBJ2-3): KAGVTQTPRYLIKTRGQQVTLSCSPISGHRSVSWYQQTPGQGLQFLFEYFSETQRNKGNFPGRFSGRQFSNSRSEMNVSTLELGDSALYLCASSSQGTDTQYFGPGTRLTVL.

As to this clone: The same CDR3 can be traced to other DNA sequences in this sample. The chain couples TRBV5-1 to TRBJ2-2, with a tentative D call TRBD1 (6 bases). V dropped 5 bases and J dropped 0 bases, with 11 bases sitting between them. This CDR3 comprises 15 residues. CDR1 and CDR2 from the germline V gene are SGHRS and YFSETQ. The chain's CDR3 is CASSFSGANTGELFF. The CDR3 nucleotides are TGCGCCAGCAGTTTCTCAGGGGCGAACACCGGGGAGCTGTTTTTT. Drawing the rest from reference TRBV5-1 and TRBJ2-2, the complete variable domain is KAGVTQTPRYLIKTRGQQVTLSCSPISGHRSVSWYQQTPGQGLQFLFEYFSETQRNKGNFPGRFSGRQFSNSRSEMNVSTLELGDSALYLCASSFSGANTGELFFGEGSRLTVL.

The chain recombines TRBV28 with TRBJ2-7, with D possibly being TRBD1 (5 bases). This CDR3 comprises 14 residues. The V and J ends lost 5 bases and 4 bases respectively, with 15 bases between them. CDR1 and CDR2 (germline): MDHEN, SYDVKM. CDR3 sequence (DNA): TGTGCCAGCAGTCGTCAGGGTGTTTCTTACGAGCAGTACTTC. It encodes CASSRQGVSYEQYF.

The rearrangement links TRBV6-6 to TRBJ1-2; TRBD1 agrees at 8 bases. The germline V gene has CDR1 MNHNY and CDR2 SVGAGI (reference sequence). J was trimmed by 8 bases and V by 5 bases; bases with no gene match: 7. CDR3 length: 13 amino acids. This chain's CDR3 is CASSQRQGQGYTF. CDR3 sequence (DNA): TGTGCCAGCAGTCAGCGACAGGGGCAGGGCTACACCTTC.

In its sample, this clone was seen once. The chain carries TRBV10-2 and TRBJ1-2; no clear D gene. The length of the CDR3 is 14 residues. Trimming stripped 6 bases from V and 9 bases from J, with 20 bases between. The germline V gene has CDR1 WSHSY and CDR2 SAAADI. The CDR3 DNA reads TGCGCCAGCAGCAGTTCTAAAGACTATGTGCGCTACACCTTC. This codes for CASSSSKDYVRYTF.

The chain links TRBV7-2 to TRBJ2-1; D gene ambiguous. The V gene's germline CDR1 is SGHTA and CDR2 FQGNSA. The CDR3 totals 17 residues. V was clipped by 0 bases and J by 0 bases, with 12 bases between them. The CDR3 reads CASSLAVGKSSYNEQFF. The CDR3 DNA reads TGTGCCAGCAGCTTAGCTGTAGGGAAAAGCTCCTACAATGAGCAGTTCTTC.

This clone was picked up one time. The gene calls are TRBV9 and TRBJ2-6; TRBD1 aligns across 7 bases. The germline V gene encodes CDR1 SGDLS and CDR2 YYNGEE. After removal of 0 bases from V and 4 bases from J, the junction contained 7 bases not matched to a gene. The CDR3 extends over 17 amino acids. CDR3 sequence reads: CASSVALGGLGANVLTF. For the CDR3, the DNA is TGTGCCAGCAGCGTAGCACTAGGGGGCCTCGGGGCCAACGTCCTGACTTTC.

The J gene is TRBJ1-5, the V gene TRBV2; TRBD1 aligns across 10 bases. The germline gives CDR1 SNHLY, CDR2 FYNNEI. V was clipped by 4 bases and J by 1 base; unmatched bases: 4. This CDR3 contains 16 residues. DNA of the CDR3: TGTGCCAGCAGTGCGGACAGGGGGATGAGCAATCAGCCCCAGCATTTT. Amino acids: CASSADRGMSNQPQHF.

The gene calls are TRBV10-3 and TRBJ2-6; 8 bases fit TRBD1. V dropped 3 bases and J dropped 0; count of bases not matched to a gene: 10. The germline gives CDR1 ENHRY, CDR2 SYGVKD. The CDR3 covers 19 residues. CDR3 nucleotide sequence: TGTGCCATCAGTGAACCCAGGGGGCCAACCCTCTCTGGGGCCAACGTCCTGACTTTC. It specifies CAISEPRGPTLSGANVLTF.

The V gene is TRBV9, the J gene TRBJ2-3; 7 bases align to TRBD2. Germline values: CDR1 SGDLS, CDR2 YYNGEE. V lost 0 bases to trimming and J lost 4 bases; unmatched junction nucleotides: 8. This CDR3 has 16 amino acids. CDR3 region: CASSVDGGRMPDTQYF. As DNA, the CDR3 is TGTGCCAGCAGCGTAGATGGCGGGAGAATGCCAGATACGCAGTATTTT.

This chain connects TRBV5-1 to TRBJ1-1; weak D call: TRBD1 (6 bases). Germline V CDR1 and CDR2: SGHRS, YFSETQ. V was trimmed by 5 bases and J by 0 bases, leaving 17 bases between them. The CDR3 length is 16 residues. CDR3 sequence reads: CASRGGPGLMNTEAFF. The CDR3 nucleotides are TGCGCCAGCAGAGGGGGACCGGGCCTTATGAACACTGAAGCTTTCTTT.

The chain uses TRBV5-1 and TRBJ2-3, with TRBD2 matching over 10 bases. This CDR3 region has 16 residues. The trim removed 3 bases at V and 3 bases at J, leaving 7 bases unmatched. Germline-derived CDR1 and CDR2 are SGHRS and YFSETQ. CDR3 residues: CASSSLAGRGTDTQYF. Written as DNA, the CDR3 is TGCGCCAGCAGCTCACTAGCGGGGAGGGGTACAGATACGCAGTATTTT.

J is TRBJ2-3 and V is TRBV10-1, with D possibly matching TRBD1 (6 bases). Between the trimmed V and J ends, which lost 2 bases and 4 bases, there was a span of 10 bases. Germline V lookup: CDR1 WNHNN, CDR2 SYGVQD (reference sequence). This CDR3 is 14 amino acids long. The CDR3 nucleotides are TGCGCCAGCAGTGAGGGGGGCGGTCCAGATACGCAGTATTTT. It translates to CASSEGGGPDTQYF.

The V and J genes are TRBV5-4 and TRBJ1-4; no clear D. Trimming removed 4 bases at V and 6 bases at J, with 16 bases between. Germline CDR1 is SGHNT and CDR2 is YYREEE (reference sequence). CDR3 length: 15 residues. CDR3 sequence reads: CASSPRSTGDEKLFF. CDR3 DNA sequence: TGTGCCAGCAGCCCGAGAAGTACTGGAGATGAAAAACTGTTTTTT.

The rearrangement links TRBV7-2 to TRBJ2-3; 8 nucleotides match TRBD2. V dropped 1 base and J dropped 4; count of bases not matched to a gene: 7. Germline V gene lookup returns CDR1 SGHTA and CDR2 FQGNSA. The CDR3 covers 16 residues. CDR3 in amino acids: CASSLGAGAFPDTQYF. The CDR3 bases are TGTGCCAGCAGCTTAGGAGCGGGAGCTTTCCCAGATACGCAGTATTTT.

The V gene is TRBV27, the J gene TRBJ2-4, with 8 bases identical to TRBD1. J was trimmed by 8 bases and V by 2 bases; bases with no gene match: 2. CDR1 and CDR2 from the germline V gene are MNHEY and SMNVEV (reference sequence). The CDR3 totals 13 residues. CDR3 nucleotide sequence: TGTGCCAGCAGTTTAGACAGGGGTGACATTCAGTACTTC. It encodes CASSLDRGDIQYF.

The V and J genes are TRBV5-6 and TRBJ2-1; 8 bases align to TRBD2. The V and J ends lost 3 bases and 12 bases, in that order; junction bases with no gene match: 5. The germline CDR1 and CDR2 sequences are SGHDT and YYEEEE. The CDR3 is 12 residues long. CDR3 bases: TGTGCCAGCAGCTCCGGACTAGCCGCGCAGTTCTTC. Translated, it gives CASSSGLAAQFF.

The chain employs TRBV29-1 and TRBJ2-1; 8 bases match TRBD1. CDR1 and CDR2 (germline): SQVTM, ANQGSEA. V lost 7 bases and J lost 1; bases outside the gene matches: 6. The CDR3 runs to 14 residues. In nucleotides, the CDR3 is TGCAGCGCCGTGGACAGGGCATCCTACAATGAGCAGTTCTTC. Its protein product is CSAVDRASYNEQFF.

This clone was picked up one time. V gene TRBV5-1 combines with J gene TRBJ1-5; 9 nucleotides align to TRBD1. Germline values: CDR1 SGHRS, CDR2 YFSETQ. The CDR3 consists of 13 residues. V was pared by 2 bases and J by 15 bases, with 9 bases of the junction left unmatched. CDR3 in amino acids: CASSLSPGQGWHF. CDR3 nucleotide sequence: TGCGCCAGCAGCTTATCGCCGGGACAGGGTTGGCATTTT.